A single sample is the source of the 27 T cell receptor beta chains below, sequenced in a study of CD8 T cells in ankylosing spondylitis. TCRdb reprocessed the 5' RACE reads with MiXCR, giving one entry per CDR3 protein. The sample records hundreds of thousands of distinct CDR3 sequences, less than 9.5% being singletons. The source material was blood, either unsorted or a sorted T cell fraction (not recorded which). The receptors originated from a female donor with ankylosing spondylitis or in good health (not recorded which).

This clonotype was detected once. The chain uses TRBV3-1 and TRBJ2-1; weak D call: TRBD2 (5 bases). Trimming removed 10 bases from V and 3 bases from J, with 28 bases in between. Per the germline V gene, CDR1 is LGHDT and CDR2 is YNNKEL (reference sequence). The CDR3 totals 18 residues. The CDR3 nucleotides read TGTGCCATCTGCCCTAGTGGACGAGGAGGAATGCACTACAATGAGCAGTTCTTC. Protein sequence: CAICPSGRGGMHYNEQFF.

This clonotype was detected ten times or more. V usage is TRBV11-2 and J usage is TRBJ1-1; D is perhaps TRBD1 (5 bases). Germline V gene lookup returns CDR1 SGHAT and CDR2 FQNNGV. The germline V and J ends were trimmed by 4 bases and 4 bases, with 22 bases remaining between them. This CDR3 is built from 17 residues. The CDR3 DNA reads as TGTGCCAGCAGCTCATTAGGCCCAGGTAAAGGGGTCACTGAAGCTTTCTTT. The encoded protein is CASSSLGPGKGVTEAFF. The full variable domain, its missing parts supplied by reference TRBV11-2 and TRBJ1-1, is EAGVAQSPRYKIIEKRQSVAFWCNPISGHATLYWYQQILGQGPKLLIQFQNNGVVDDSQLPKDRFSAERLKGVDSTLKIQPAKLEDSAVYLCASSSLGPGKGVTEAFFGQGTRLTVV.

Many counts were recorded for this clonotype. The chain recombines TRBV13 with TRBJ2-5; 10 bases line up with TRBD2. Germline lookup yields CDR1 PRHDT and CDR2 FYEKMQ (reference sequence). The CDR3 covers 20 residues. V shed 4 bases and J 2 bases; nucleotides not matched to a gene: 19. The CDR3 DNA reads as TGTGCCAGCAGCTCCCTATCTGCGTGGACTAGCGGTCCACAGCAAGAGACCCAGTACTTC. This codes for CASSSLSAWTSGPQQETQYF.

The sample holds a few counts of this clonotype. This sequence joins TRBV6-6 and TRBJ1-3; D gene unclear. The CDR3 extends over 15 amino acids. V was shortened by 6 bases and J by 0 bases, with 12 bases between the two germline ends. Germline values: CDR1 MNHNY, CDR2 SVGAGI (reference sequence). CDR3 coding DNA: TGTGCCAGCAGGCCAACTTCAAGCTCTGGAAACACCATATATTTT. Its translation: CASRPTSSSGNTIYF.

This clonotype appeared a single time. This may be a read error, as it is one base from a much larger clone. J is TRBJ2-5 and V is TRBV28; tentative D call: TRBD2 (5 bases). The CDR3 runs to 15 residues. V was shortened by 1 base and J by 5 bases, with 14 bases between the two germline ends. Germline V gives CDR1 MDHEN, CDR2 SYDVKM. CDR3 sequence (DNA): TGTGCCAGCAGTTTATTTATAGGGAGAGGGGAGACCCAGTACTTC. This sequence encodes CASSLFIGRGETQYF.

This clonotype appeared many times. The V call is TRBV20-1, the J call TRBJ2-7; D is uncertain. CDR1 DFQATT and CDR2 SNEGSKA come from the germline V gene (reference sequence). Trimming removed 0 bases from V and 7 bases from J, with 13 bases in between. The CDR3 contains 13 residues. The CDR3 DNA sequence: TGCAGTGCTAGAGATAGCCTGACGTGGGAGCAGTACTTC. Amino acids: CSARDSLTWEQYF.

This clonotype was detected many times. The chain employs TRBV6-5 and TRBJ1-1; no clear D. The CDR3 extends over 11 amino acids. CDR1 MNHEY and CDR2 SVGAGI come from the germline V gene. Trimming left V 4 bases short and J 10 bases short, with 10 bases between. CDR3 nucleotides: TGTGCCAGCAGTTCCGTGGTAGGAGCTTTCTTT. Translation: CASSSVVGAFF.

In its sample, this clonotype was seen many times. The chain employs TRBV7-6 and TRBJ2-7; TRBD1 matches 9 bases. V gave up 5 bases and J gave up 5 bases; unmatched junction bases: 16. CDR1 SGHVS and CDR2 FNYEAQ come from the germline V gene. The CDR3 covers 17 residues. In DNA, the CDR3 is TGTGCCAGCAGCCTCCAAGGGGGACAGGGATATTGGGACGAGCAGTACTTC. Translating gives CASSLQGGQGYWDEQYF.

This clonotype was detected many times. The V and J genes are TRBV12-3 or TRBV12-4 and TRBJ1-1; D is ambiguous. V dropped 3 bases and J dropped 4 bases, with 12 bases sitting between them. The CDR3 loop spans 14 amino acids. The CDR3 nucleotides read TGTGCCAGCAGTTTTCGGGGAGGCGGCACTGAAGCTTTCTTT. Amino acids: CASSFRGGGTEAFF.

Concerning this clonotype itself: With a much larger clone just one base away, this may be a read error. This chain links TRBV28 with TRBJ2-6; possibly TRBD1 for D (5 bases). The CDR3 covers 13 residues. CDR1 and CDR2 (germline): MDHEN, SYDVKM. Trimming removed 10 bases from V and 0 bases from J, with 7 bases in between. The CDR3, as DNA: TGTGCCAACAGGACCTCTGGGGCCAACGTCCTGACTTTC. Protein: CANRTSGANVLTF.

Many counts were recorded for this clonotype. The chain links TRBV5-6 to TRBJ2-3, with D unresolved. The ends were cut back, 1 base at V and 0 bases at J, with 12 bases in the middle. The CDR3 is 16 residues long. CDR1 and CDR2 from the germline V gene are SGHDT and YYEEEE. The CDR3 DNA sequence: TGTGCCAGCAGCTTGCGGCGGATGGAAAGCACAGATACGCAGTATTTT. Translation: CASSLRRMESTDTQYF.

This clonotype appeared a few times. This sequence joins TRBV19 and TRBJ1-1, with TRBD1 matching over 7 bases. V lost 6 bases to trimming and J lost 3 bases; unmatched junction nucleotides: 7. CDR3 length: 14 amino acids. Germline-derived CDR1 and CDR2 are LNHDA and SQIVND (reference sequence). The DNA of the CDR3 is TGTGCCAGTAGCGGGAGGGGGCCTCACACTGAAGCTTTCTTT. This translates into CASSGRGPHTEAFF.

In its sample, this clonotype was seen many times. This chain uses TRBV20-1 with TRBJ1-1; maybe TRBD1 (5 bases). This CDR3 is built from 12 residues. CDR1 and CDR2 from the germline V gene are DFQATT and SNEGSKA (reference sequence). Trimming cost V 4 bases and J 4 bases, with 10 bases left between them. CDR3 sequence: CSAIWGGTEAFF. In nucleotides, the CDR3 is TGCAGTGCTATATGGGGGGGCACTGAAGCTTTCTTT.

J is TRBJ2-1 and V is TRBV20-1; no firm D call. The ends were cut back, 0 bases at V and 0 bases at J, with 9 bases in the middle. The CDR3 is made up of 15 amino acids. Per the germline V gene, CDR1 is DFQATT and CDR2 is SNEGSKA (reference sequence). CDR3 sequence: CSARDLRVSYNEQFF. In DNA form, the CDR3 reads TGCAGTGCTAGAGATCTGAGAGTCTCCTACAATGAGCAGTTCTTC.

This clonotype was seen a few times. The rearrangement joins TRBV7-2 to TRBJ1-5; D is unresolved. This CDR3 is 14 amino acids long. Trimming removed 2 bases at V and 10 bases at J, with 15 bases between. The germline CDR1 and CDR2 sequences are SGHTA and FQGNSA. CDR3 loop: CASSLYPIGPPQHF. In DNA form, the CDR3 reads TGTGCCAGCAGCTTATACCCGATCGGCCCTCCCCAGCATTTT.

This clonotype was counted many times. The chain couples TRBV9 to TRBJ1-2; D ambiguous. Trimming took off 4 bases at V and 0 bases at J, with 10 bases between the two ends. Per germline, CDR1 SGDLS and CDR2 YYNGEE. The CDR3 has 14 amino acids. CDR3 bases: TGTGCCAGCAGCCCCCGCGGACCTAACTATGGCTACACCTTC. It specifies CASSPRGPNYGYTF.

This clonotype was recorded at least ten times. The rearrangement links TRBV12-3 or TRBV12-4 to TRBJ1-2; D is unresolved. The CDR3 has 12 residues. Trimming took 5 bases from V and 2 from J, leaving 6 bases between them. The CDR3 coding sequence is TGTGCCAGCAGTCCCTGGAACTATGGCTACACCTTC. As protein: CASSPWNYGYTF.

This clonotype was observed a handful of times. The CDR3, as DNA: TGTGCCAGCAGCTTAATAGGGGGAAGCACAGATACGCAGTATTTT. Residues: CASSLIGGSTDTQYF. The chain recombines TRBV7-2 with TRBJ2-3; tentatively, D is TRBD1 (6 bases). In germline, CDR1 is SGHTA, CDR2 FQGNSA. Trimming pared 2 bases from V and 0 bases from J, leaving 9 bases between. The CDR3 is 15 residues long. Full variable domain (missing parts from reference TRBV7-2 and TRBJ2-3): GAGVSQSPSNKVTEKGKDVELRCDPISGHTALYWYRQSLGQGLEFLIYFQGNSAPDKSGLPSDRFSAERTGGSVSTLTIQRTQQEDSAVYLCASSLIGGSTDTQYFGPGTRLTVL.

This clonotype showed up many times. The chain has TRBV5-1 and TRBJ2-1, with 12 bases aligning to TRBD2. CDR1 and CDR2 from the germline V gene are SGHRS and YFSETQ. With V trimmed by 5 bases and J by 8 bases, 11 bases remained unmatched. This CDR3 is built from 16 residues. The CDR3 here is CASRYLMTSGSYEQFF. The CDR3 nucleotides read TGCGCCAGCAGATATCTCATGACTAGCGGGAGTTATGAGCAGTTCTTC.

This clonotype has at least ten counts. The chain couples TRBV29-1 to TRBJ2-1; 15 bases are shared with TRBD2. Germline V gene lookup returns CDR1 SQVTM and CDR2 ANQGSEA. The CDR3 length is 13 residues. J lost 7 bases, V lost 6 bases, and 1 base had no gene match. Written as DNA, the CDR3 is TGCAGCGTAGGGACTAGCGGGAGGAATGAGCAGTTCTTC. This sequence encodes CSVGTSGRNEQFF.

The CDR3 DNA is TGTGCCAGCAGAGAAGGGGGAGGCCATAATTCACCCCTCCACTTT. Translated, it gives CASREGGGHNSPLHF. The chain recombines TRBV5-8 with TRBJ1-6; maybe TRBD1 (6 bases). The CDR3 covers 15 residues. CDR1 SGHTS and CDR2 YDEGEE come from the germline V gene. V was cut by 5 bases and J by 5 bases, with 14 bases left in between.

The V gene is TRBV7-9, the J gene TRBJ2-7; D possibly uses TRBD1 or TRBD2 (6 bases each). From germline, CDR1 is SEHNR and CDR2 FQNEAQ (reference sequence). Trimming removed 4 bases from V and 7 bases from J, with 17 bases in between. This CDR3 spans 14 amino acids. Written as DNA, the CDR3 is TGTGCCAGCAGCTGGGGAGCCAGGGGAGGTGAGCAGTACTTC. As protein: CASSWGARGGEQYF.

This clonotype was detected ten times or more. This chain joins TRBV19 and TRBJ2-5; D unclear. CDR1 and CDR2 (germline): LNHDA, SQIVND (reference sequence). The CDR3 spans 12 residues. V was pared by 4 bases and J by 4 bases, with 7 bases between. The CDR3 DNA sequence: TGTGCCAGTAGTACCCTCGGAGAGACCCAGTACTTC. Amino acids: CASSTLGETQYF.

This clonotype was found once. Being one base from a much bigger clone, this may be a read error. The V call is TRBV7-3, the J call TRBJ1-2, with unresolved D. The V end was cut by 2 bases, the J end by 10 bases, with 17 bases between. From germline, CDR1 is SGHTA and CDR2 FQGTGA. This CDR3 is built from 14 residues. For the CDR3, the DNA is TGTGCCAGCAGCTTACATTCCGGGCAGAATGACTACACCTTC. Translated: CASSLHSGQNDYTF. Filled out from reference TRBV7-3 and TRBJ1-2, the complete variable domain reads GAGVSQTPSNKVTEKGKYVELRCDPISGHTALYWYRQSLGQGPEFLIYFQGTGAADDSGLPNDRFFAVRPEGSVSTLKIQRTERGDSAVYLCASSLHSGQNDYTFGSGTRLTVV.

The rearrangement joins TRBV20-1 to TRBJ2-7; D is ambiguous. The V gene lost 6 bases and the J gene lost 1 base, with 10 bases spanning the gap. This CDR3 spans 12 amino acids. CDR1 DFQATT and CDR2 SNEGSKA come from the germline V gene (reference sequence). The CDR3 is CSATRLSYEQYF. CDR3 nucleotides: TGCAGTGCCACCCGACTTTCCTACGAGCAGTACTTC.

This clonotype was picked up many times. The V call is TRBV12-5, the J call TRBJ2-7, with TRBD2 identical over 7 bases. J gave up 0 bases and V 5 bases, and 10 bases lay outside the gene matches. CDR1 is LGHNT, CDR2 FRNRAP, per germline. CDR3 length equals 16 residues. The CDR3 bases are TGTGCTAGTGGTACCTCCGGGGGGATAGGCTCCTACGAGCAGTACTTC. It encodes CASGTSGGIGSYEQYF.

The chain uses TRBV7-2 and TRBJ2-7; 10 nucleotides line up with TRBD2. The J segment lost 6 bases and the V segment lost 4 bases, leaving 9 bases of the junction unmatched. The CDR3 sequence is 15 residues long. CDR1 and CDR2 from the germline V gene are SGHTA and FQGNSA. In DNA, the CDR3 is TGTGCCAGCAGCTCCATTCTAGCGGGAGCACGCGAGCAGTACTTC. It codes for CASSSILAGAREQYF. Variable domain in full (rest from reference TRBV7-2 and TRBJ2-7): GAGVSQSPSNKVTEKGKDVELRCDPISGHTALYWYRQSLGQGLEFLIYFQGNSAPDKSGLPSDRFSAERTGGSVSTLTIQRTQQEDSAVYLCASSSILAGAREQYFGPGTRLTVT.